This T cell receptor beta chain was observed in a study of identical twins. From germline, CDR1 is SGHDT and CDR2 YYEEEE. Trimming cost V 0 bases and J 1 base, with 12 bases left between them. The CDR3 contains 16 residues. Template switching created a universal primer site, and the cDNA included unique molecular identifiers. TCRdb itself ran the 5' RACE reads through MiXCR, one entry per CDR3 protein. Among around 1.7 million distinct CDR3 sequences listed, under 35% were seen once. Note on this clonotype: Its antigen is as yet unknown.

Study outcomes and limitations: Partly confounded zero-insertion analyses could result from invariant MAIT and iNKT cells. Among beta out-of-frame sequences, excess sharing between twins appeared weaker. While abundant cord blood beta clonotypes carried fewer insertions, memory repertoires showed no such pattern.

Sequencing was done on a sample of cord blood. This receptor was taken from a newborn girl in good health. The gene calls are TRBV5-6 and TRBJ2-3, with a tentative D call TRBD2 (6 bases). The CDR3 DNA reads as TGTGCCAGCAGCTTGGCCGGACTACCTCGCACAGATACGCAGTATTTT. Its translation: CASSLAGLPRTDTQYF.